The 14 T cell receptor beta chains below come from one sample, sequenced in a study of cytomegalovirus exposure and HLA in healthy donors. Researchers ran the PCR with 60 Vbeta and 13 Jbeta primers. Libraries were prepared by immunoSEQ multiplex PCR; TCRdb keeps only in-frame clonotypes and omits some of them. The sample has about 150,000 clones, just under 75% seen once; the top ten hold 1.5% to 2%. The sequenced sample consisted of PBMCs. These receptors were collected from a young woman in good health and CMV-seronegative.

The rearrangement uses TRBV15 and TRBJ1-1; TRBD1 agrees at 9 bases. The trim removed 0 bases at V and 3 bases at J, leaving 5 bases unmatched. Germline V gene data show CDR1 as LNHNV and CDR2 as YYDKDF (reference sequence). The CDR3 consists of 16 residues. The CDR3 loop is CATSRENRGRDTEAFF. Written as DNA, the CDR3 is TGTGCCACCAGCAGAGAAAACAGGGGGCGGGACACTGAAGCTTTCTTT.

This chain links TRBV7-2 with TRBJ2-5; D gene unclear. Germline assignment: CDR1 SGHTA and CDR2 FQGNSA. The V end was cut by 1 base, the J end by 5 bases, with 8 bases between. The CDR3 covers 13 residues. CDR3 nucleotides: TGTGCCAGCAGCTTAGTTGGTCGGGAGACCCAGTACTTC. This gives the protein CASSLVGRETQYF.

This clone has only a few counts. The rearrangement links TRBV5-5 to TRBJ2-7, with D perhaps matching TRBD2 (7 bases). Germline CDR1 is SGHKS and CDR2 is YYEKEE (reference sequence). This CDR3 has 15 amino acids. The V end lost 5 bases, the J end lost 2 bases, and 17 bases lay between the germline ends. The CDR3 sequence is CASRAEGGAPYEQYF. As DNA, the CDR3 is TGTGCCAGCAGGGCTGAGGGGGGGGCTCCCTACGAGCAGTACTTC.

This CDR3 is CSVEVFWGSEAFF. As DNA, the CDR3 is TGCAGCGTTGAAGTATTTTGGGGCAGCGAAGCTTTCTTT. J is TRBJ1-1 and V is TRBV29-1; D is possibly TRBD1 (5 bases). The ends were cut back, 1 base at V and 8 bases at J, with 14 bases in the middle. The CDR3 contains 13 residues. The V gene's germline CDR1 is SQVTM and CDR2 ANQGSEA.

CDR3 protein: CASSRQGGTDTQYF. The CDR3 nucleotides are TGTGCCAGCAGTCGACAGGGGGGAACAGATACGCAGTATTTT. The chain joins TRBV6-5 to TRBJ2-3; 9 positions agree with TRBD1. The CDR3 is 14 amino acids. The V and J ends lost 5 bases and 3 bases, in that order; junction bases with no gene match: 3. Looked up from germline, CDR1 is MNHEY and CDR2 is SVGAGI.

This clone was seen once. The chain carries TRBV2 and TRBJ1-2; D possibly corresponds to TRBD1 (6 bases). In germline, CDR1 is SNHLY, CDR2 FYNNEI. The CDR3 is made up of 14 amino acids. V lost 4 bases and J 4 bases, leaving 13 bases between the germline ends. This CDR3 is CASSGRKQGYGYTF. The CDR3 bases are TGTGCCAGCAGTGGACGGAAACAGGGCTATGGCTACACCTTC.

The chain has TRBV10-3 and TRBJ2-7; D perhaps matches TRBD1 (6 bases). Trimming removed 2 bases from V and 0 bases from J, with 17 bases in between. Germline CDR1 and CDR2: ENHRY and SYGVKD. CDR3 length: 17 residues. CDR3: CAISERSGAKISYEQYF. DNA for the CDR3: TGTGCCATCAGTGAGAGATCAGGGGCGAAAATCTCCTACGAGCAGTACTTC.

The genes are TRBV29-1 and TRBJ2-3, with 10 bases matching TRBD1. J gave up 2 bases and V 3 bases, and 8 bases lay outside the gene matches. Per germline, CDR1 SQVTM and CDR2 ANQGSEA. The CDR3 is 16 amino acids. CDR3 residues: CSVDDRDRGYTDTQYF. The CDR3, as DNA: TGCAGCGTTGACGACCGGGACAGGGGCTACACAGATACGCAGTATTTT.

In its sample, this clone was seen once. V usage is TRBV7-2 and J usage is TRBJ2-6; unclear D gene. Trimming shortened V by 6 bases and J by 4 bases, and 7 bases separated the two germline ends. CDR1 is SGHTA, CDR2 FQGNSA, per germline. The CDR3 length is 13 residues. The CDR3 coding sequence is TGTGCCAGCAGGCTGGCAGGGGCCAACGTCCTGACTTTC. Translating it yields CASRLAGANVLTF.

The chain uses TRBV27 and TRBJ2-2; D not resolved. This CDR3 comprises 14 residues. The V end was cut by 9 bases, the J end by 2 bases, with 13 bases between. CDR1 is MNHEY, CDR2 SMNVEV, per germline (reference sequence). The DNA for the CDR3 is TGTGCCAGTGTTGTGCCAGTCAACACCGGGGAGCTGTTTTTT. It is translated as CASVVPVNTGELFF.

This clone was detected a few times. The chain is built from TRBV18 and TRBJ2-4; 9 nucleotides agree with TRBD1. This CDR3 spans 17 amino acids. Per the germline V gene, CDR1 is KGHSH and CDR2 is LQKENI. With 1 base clipped from V and 6 bases from J, the junction kept 10 bases outside the gene matches. This chain's CDR3 is CASSPLGPQGAPNIQYF. In DNA, the CDR3 is TGTGCCAGCTCACCACTAGGACCACAGGGGGCGCCAAACATTCAGTACTTC.

This clone has just a few counts. The genes are TRBV30 and TRBJ2-3; the match to TRBD2 covers 11 bases. The J segment lost 2 bases and the V segment lost 1 base, leaving 14 bases of the junction unmatched. The V gene's germline CDR1 is GTSNPN and CDR2 SVGIG (reference sequence). This CDR3 region has 19 residues. DNA of the CDR3: TGTGCCTGGAGTGCTTTAGCGGGAGGGCCCTTAAGGTCCACAGATACGCAGTATTTT. Amino acid sequence: CAWSALAGGPLRSTDTQYF.

The chain has TRBV18 and TRBJ2-7; no firm D call. The CDR3 spans 13 residues. CDR1 and CDR2 from the germline V gene are KGHSH and LQKENI. Trimming removed 5 bases at V and 3 bases at J, with 11 bases between. CDR3 nucleotides: TGTGCCAGCTCAATCGCAGCTAGCTACGAGCAGTACGTC. The encoded protein is CASSIAASYEQYV.

The chain employs TRBV19 and TRBJ1-5; D may be TRBD1 (5 bases). The germline CDR1 and CDR2 sequences are LNHDA and SQIVND (reference sequence). The ends were cut back, 4 bases at V and 0 bases at J, with 10 bases in the middle. The CDR3 extends over 15 amino acids. The CDR3 bases are TGTGCCAGTAGTACGGGGGGATATAGCAATCAGCCCCAGCATTTT. Residues: CASSTGGYSNQPQHF. Drawing the rest from reference TRBV19 and TRBJ1-5, the complete variable domain is DGGITQSPKYLFRKEGQNVTLSCEQNLNHDAMYWYRQDPGQGLRLIYYSQIVNDFQKGDIAEGYSVSREKKESFPLTVTSAQKNPTAFYLCASSTGGYSNQPQHFGDGTRLSIL.